These 22 T cell receptor beta chains originate from one sample sequenced in a study of blood T cells in healthy people across ages. Primers used in a second PCR of roughly 7 to 12 cycles were a sample-barcoded 5' primer and a J-beta primer mix. Using its own MiXCR run on the 5' RACE reads, TCRdb lists one record per CDR3 protein. The sample includes around 620,000 distinct CDR3 sequences, roughly a quarter of them seen just once. Sequencing was carried out using blood. The source is a woman in her sixties or seventies in good health.

In this sample, this clonotype turned up a few times. The V call is TRBV25-1, the J call TRBJ2-3; a possible D gene is TRBD2 (5 bases). Germline values: CDR1 MGHDK, CDR2 SYGVNS. V gave up 4 bases and J gave up 5 bases, with 10 bases separating them. This CDR3 is 13 amino acids long. The DNA of the CDR3 is TGTGCCAGCAGTGGAGGACTGCGAGATACGCAGTATTTT. Encoded protein: CASSGGLRDTQYF.

This clonotype came up a few times. One end of the junction fails to match germline, which may point to a read error. The chain couples TRBV7-8 to TRBJ1-1; 9 positions agree with TRBD1. The CDR3 runs 14 residues. Germline V gene sequence: CDR1 SGHVS, CDR2 FQNEAQ. The CDR3 DNA follows: TGCGCCAGCAGCTCTCGGGACAGGGAGACTGAAGCTTTCTTT. It codes for CASSSRDRETEAFF.

This chain joins TRBV6-6 and TRBJ2-5; 8 bases are a match to TRBD2. The J call may be wrong; the DNA end is better matched by TRBJ2-7. CDR3 length: 15 amino acids. The V gene's germline CDR1 is MNHNY and CDR2 SVGAGI (reference sequence). The chain's CDR3 is CASSSPGLVAYEQYF. DNA for the CDR3: TGTGCCAGCAGTTCCCCGGGACTAGTCGCCTACGAGCAGTACTTC.

The rearrangement links TRBV29-1 to TRBJ2-5; D not resolved. The germline V and J ends were trimmed by 4 bases and 2 bases, with 17 bases remaining between them. The CDR3 totals 15 residues. Germline V gene data show CDR1 as SQVTM and CDR2 as ANQGSEA. CDR3 loop: CSVGLMASRQETQYF. The CDR3 DNA is TGCAGCGTTGGTCTGATGGCTAGTAGGCAAGAGACCCAGTACTTC.

This chain links TRBV11-2 with TRBJ2-5; D gene uncertain. This CDR3 comprises 17 residues. Trimming cost V 0 bases and J 2 bases, with 16 bases left between them. CDR1 and CDR2 (germline): SGHAT, FQNNGV. CDR3 protein: CASSLEGFPHRQETQYF. CDR3 nucleotide sequence: TGTGCCAGCAGCTTAGAAGGCTTCCCCCATCGGCAAGAGACCCAGTACTTC.

The rearrangement joins TRBV5-1 to TRBJ1-5; 8 bases align to TRBD1. With 4 bases clipped from V and 7 bases from J, the junction kept 10 bases outside the gene matches. The CDR3 is 15 amino acids. Germline V CDR1 and CDR2: SGHRS, YFSETQ. In DNA form, the CDR3 reads TGCGCCAGCAGCCCTACTACAGGGGGAGGGCAGCCCCAGCATTTT. This translates into CASSPTTGGGQPQHF.

In its sample, this clonotype was seen a few times. The chain joins TRBV15 to TRBJ2-5; D is possibly TRBD2 (6 bases). The germline CDR1 and CDR2 sequences are LNHNV and YYDKDF (reference sequence). The CDR3 consists of 17 residues. With 4 bases removed from V and 0 bases from J, the gap between germline ends came to 18 bases. CDR3 in amino acids: CATSTLVGGDHQETQYF. CDR3 DNA: TGTGCCACCAGCACCCTGGTAGGAGGGGACCACCAAGAGACCCAGTACTTC.

This clonotype came up a few times. The J gene is TRBJ2-7, the V gene TRBV14; TRBD1 aligns across 9 bases. V shed 4 bases, J shed 2 bases, and the junction held 12 bases outside the gene matches. The CDR3 is made up of 17 amino acids. Looked up from germline, CDR1 is SGHDN and CDR2 is FVKESK. Written as DNA, the CDR3 is TGTGCCAGCAGCCCGACTTCCAGATGGACAGGGGCCTACGAGCAGTACTTC. Amino acid sequence: CASSPTSRWTGAYEQYF. The entire variable domain, with the rest obtained from reference TRBV14 and TRBJ2-7, is as follows: EAGVTQFPSHSVIEKGQTVTLRCDPISGHDNLYWYRRVMGKEIKFLLHFVKESKQDESGMPNNRFLAERTGGTYSTLKVQPAELEDSGVYFCASSPTSRWTGAYEQYFGPGTRLTVT.

The V gene is TRBV20-1, the J gene TRBJ2-7, with 14 bases matching TRBD2. This CDR3 is built from 14 residues. Germline loops: CDR1 DFQATT, CDR2 SNEGSKA (reference sequence). V lost 3 bases to trimming and J lost 5 bases; unmatched junction nucleotides: 3. The CDR3 protein is CSASGLAGGHEQYF. CDR3 coding DNA: TGCAGTGCTAGCGGACTAGCGGGGGGTCACGAGCAGTACTTC.

CDR3 protein: CATGQNYEQYF. DNA of the CDR3: TGTGCCACGGGACAGAACTACGAGCAGTACTTC. This chain links TRBV24-1 with TRBJ2-5; 7 bases are a match to TRBD1. The J call may not be correct, given that the DNA end is closer to TRBJ2-7. CDR3 length: 11 amino acids. Germline CDR1 reads KGHDR; CDR2 reads SFDVKD.

V usage is TRBV12-3 or TRBV12-4 and J usage is TRBJ1-2, with 8 nucleotides matching TRBD1. The CDR3 consists of 14 residues. V shed 7 bases, J shed 4 bases, and the junction held 8 bases outside the gene matches. The CDR3 here is CASTPDREVYGYTF. As DNA, the CDR3 is TGTGCCAGCACCCCGGACAGGGAGGTCTATGGCTACACCTTC.

This chain uses TRBV2 with TRBJ1-2, with TRBD1 matching over 7 bases. The CDR3 is 15 residues long. Germline loops: CDR1 SNHLY, CDR2 FYNNEI. V lost 8 bases and J lost 8; bases outside the gene matches: 17. The CDR3 nucleotides are TGTGCCAGCTCATTCGTTACAAGGACAGGCGCCGGCTACACCTTC. Translation: CASSFVTRTGAGYTF.

The chain couples TRBV7-2 to TRBJ2-5, with 13 bases lining up with TRBD2. The J call may be mistaken, given a closer DNA end match to TRBJ2-7. Per germline, CDR1 SGHTA and CDR2 FQGNSA. There are 15 residues in the CDR3. In DNA form, the CDR3 reads TGTGCCAGCAGCTCCACTAGCGGGGGGGCCTACGAGCAGTACTTC. This translates into CASSSTSGGAYEQYF.

This sequence joins TRBV10-3 and TRBJ1-4; D uncertain. Germline loops: CDR1 ENHRY, CDR2 SYGVKD. Trimming removed 1 base from V and 0 bases from J, with 6 bases in between. The CDR3 sequence is 15 residues long. The CDR3 sequence: CAISEFSTTNEKLFF. The CDR3 coding sequence is TGTGCCATCAGTGAGTTTAGTACAACTAATGAAAAACTGTTTTTT.

This clonotype came up a few times. This chain links TRBV6-5 with TRBJ2-3; 11 bases align to TRBD2. This CDR3 contains 13 residues. CDR1 MNHEY and CDR2 SVGAGI come from the germline V gene. V trimming: 5 bases; J trimming: 6 bases; junction bases outside the gene matches: 1. The CDR3 here is CASSRTSGDTQYF. DNA of the CDR3: TGTGCCAGCAGTCGGACTAGCGGGGATACGCAGTATTTT.

This clonotype was observed a handful of times. The chain employs TRBV5-1 and TRBJ2-6; D is unclear. Germline CDR1 reads SGHRS; CDR2 reads YFSETQ. The V end lost 4 bases, the J end lost 0 bases, and 8 bases lay between the germline ends. The CDR3 has 15 residues. CDR3 coding DNA: TGCGCCAGCAGCGCAACCAACTCTGGGGCCAACGTCCTGACTTTC. Residues: CASSATNSGANVLTF.

V is TRBV12-3 or TRBV12-4 and J is TRBJ2-5; TRBD1 aligns across 10 bases. The CDR3 contains 14 residues. J lost 3 bases, V lost 6 bases, and 4 bases had no gene match. This chain's CDR3 is CASRRGTGEETQYF. The CDR3 region has the DNA TGTGCCAGCAGGCGAGGGACAGGGGAAGAGACCCAGTACTTC.

This clonotype has a handful of counts. V usage is TRBV20-1 and J usage is TRBJ1-2; possibly TRBD1 for D (5 bases). The length of the CDR3 is 13 residues. Germline CDR1 reads DFQATT; CDR2 reads SNEGSKA (reference sequence). Deletions cut 6 bases from V and 5 bases from J, with 16 bases between. CDR3 nucleotides: TGCAGTGCAGGGGTTGAGGGCTTGTATGGCTACACCTTC. Its translation: CSAGVEGLYGYTF.

This clonotype has at least ten counts. The chain uses TRBV12-3 or TRBV12-4 and TRBJ1-1, with D uncertain. V was trimmed by 3 bases and J by 1 base, leaving 12 bases between them. CDR3 length equals 15 residues. The CDR3 here is CASSLSGRRNTEAFF. In DNA form, the CDR3 reads TGTGCCAGCAGTTTGAGTGGCAGAAGGAACACTGAAGCTTTCTTT.

This clonotype was observed a few times. The J gene is TRBJ1-5, the V gene TRBV20-1, with D possibly matching TRBD1 (5 bases). CDR1 and CDR2 (germline): DFQATT, SNEGSKA (reference sequence). The V end was cut by 4 bases, the J end by 5 bases, with 12 bases between. This CDR3 has 13 residues. CDR3 sequence: CSAKGLRDQPQHF. The CDR3, as DNA: TGCAGTGCTAAGGGACTCCGCGATCAGCCCCAGCATTTT.

This chain joins TRBV18 and TRBJ2-2; 8 bases are a match to TRBD1. CDR1 and CDR2 from the germline V gene are KGHSH and LQKENI. V was clipped by 5 bases and J by 1 base; unmatched bases: 3. The CDR3 is 15 amino acids. CDR3 amino acids: CASSVGQGNTGELFF. The CDR3 DNA reads as TGTGCCAGCTCAGTTGGACAGGGGAACACCGGGGAGCTGTTTTTT.

The rearrangement joins TRBV11-1 to TRBJ2-5; D call uncertain. The CDR3 spans 13 residues. Germline loops: CDR1 SGHAT, CDR2 FQDESV (reference sequence). Trimming removed 4 bases from V and 0 bases from J, with 6 bases in between. CDR3 DNA sequence: TGTGCCAGCAGCTATGGGTACCAAGAGACCCAGTACTTC. It yields the protein CASSYGYQETQYF. Using reference TRBV11-1 and TRBJ2-5 for the parts outside the CDR3, the full variable domain is EAEVAQSPRYKITEKSQAVAFWCDPISGHATLYWYRQILGQGPELLVQFQDESVVDDSQLPKDRFSAERLKGVDSTLKIQPAELGDSAMYLCASSYGYQETQYFGPGTRLLVL.